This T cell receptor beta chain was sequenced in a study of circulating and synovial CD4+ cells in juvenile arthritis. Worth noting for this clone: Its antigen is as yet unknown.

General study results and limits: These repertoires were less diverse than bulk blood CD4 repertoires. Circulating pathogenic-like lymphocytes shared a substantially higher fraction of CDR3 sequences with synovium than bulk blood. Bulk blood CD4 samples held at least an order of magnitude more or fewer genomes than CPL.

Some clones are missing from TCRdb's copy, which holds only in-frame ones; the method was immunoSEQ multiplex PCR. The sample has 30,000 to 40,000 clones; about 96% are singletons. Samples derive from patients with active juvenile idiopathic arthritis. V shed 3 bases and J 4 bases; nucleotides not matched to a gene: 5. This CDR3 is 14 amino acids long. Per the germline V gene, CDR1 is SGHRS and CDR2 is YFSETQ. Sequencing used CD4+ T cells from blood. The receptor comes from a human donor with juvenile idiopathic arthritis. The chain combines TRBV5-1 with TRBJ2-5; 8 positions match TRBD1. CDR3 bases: TGCGCCAGCAGCTCGACAGGGGCGGGAGAGACCCAGTACTTC. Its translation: CASSSTGAGETQYF.